Each of the 8 T cell receptor beta chains below was sequenced from the same sample in a study of T cells in Graves' hyperthyroidism and ophthalmopathy. RNA transcripts were the template for amplifying TCR beta CDR3 regions. The HTBI primer set served for first-round RT-PCR of the TCR CDR3. MiXCR, applied by TCRdb to the multiplex PCR reads, yields one record per CDR3 protein. The data show about 320,000 distinct CDR3 sequences, with 16% seen just once and around 33% held by the top ten. Sample: blood. The receptors here all came from a man between 25 and 39 years old with Graves' hyperthyroidism.

This clonotype came up many times. This chain joins TRBV10-3 and TRBJ2-1; TRBD2 is a possible D gene (6 bases). The CDR3 length is 13 residues. Germline-derived CDR1 and CDR2 are ENHRY and SYGVKD. V gave up 0 bases and J gave up 7 bases, with 7 bases separating them. The DNA of the CDR3 is TGTGCCATCAGTGAGTCGGGGGGAAATGAGCAGTTCTTC. It specifies CAISESGGNEQFF.

The CDR3 spells CASSDSTGGRNQPQHF. In nucleotides, the CDR3 is TGTGCCAGTAGCGACTCGACAGGGGGCCGCAATCAGCCCCAGCATTTT. The rearrangement links TRBV19 to TRBJ1-5; 10 bases are shared with TRBD1. This CDR3 contains 16 residues. Germline V CDR1 and CDR2: LNHDA, SQIVND (reference sequence). The V and J ends lost 6 bases and 2 bases, in that order; junction bases with no gene match: 7. Full variable domain (outside the CDR3, taken from reference TRBV19 and TRBJ1-5): DGGITQSPKYLFRKEGQNVTLSCEQNLNHDAMYWYRQDPGQGLRLIYYSQIVNDFQKGDIAEGYSVSREKKESFPLTVTSAQKNPTAFYLCASSDSTGGRNQPQHFGDGTRLSIL.

The sample holds many counts of this clonotype. The chain couples TRBV18 to TRBJ2-3; D is undetermined. CDR1 is KGHSH and CDR2 is LQKENI in the germline V gene. V was clipped by 4 bases and J by 1 base, with 12 bases between them. CDR3 length equals 15 residues. In nucleotides, the CDR3 is TGTGCCAGCTCACGAGGTTCGTCACGCACAGATACGCAGTATTTT. The encoded protein is CASSRGSSRTDTQYF.

This clonotype showed up many times. V and J are TRBV6-1 and TRBJ1-1; D gene ambiguous. The CDR3 consists of 14 residues. Trimming took off 6 bases at V and 5 bases at J, with 16 bases between the two ends. Per germline, CDR1 MNHNS and CDR2 SASEGT. The CDR3: CASSEGGAGTEAFF. The CDR3 DNA sequence: TGTGCCAGCAGCGAGGGTGGAGCGGGAACTGAAGCTTTCTTT.

This clonotype was detected many times. The chain couples TRBV5-1 to TRBJ2-7; possible D gene TRBD2, 6 bases. Germline V CDR1 and CDR2: SGHRS, YFSETQ. This CDR3 contains 17 residues. The germline V and J ends were trimmed by 7 bases and 3 bases, with 26 bases remaining between them. The CDR3 loop reads CASAGTPGLIRNYEQYF. The CDR3 nucleotides read TGCGCCAGCGCAGGGACTCCCGGCCTCATCAGGAACTACGAGCAGTACTTC.

The chain uses TRBV5-1 and TRBJ2-1; 11 bases align to TRBD2. Losses at the gene ends were 2 bases for V and 10 bases for J; bases not matched to a gene: 8. This CDR3 has 15 amino acids. Germline CDR1 is SGHRS and CDR2 is YFSETQ. In DNA form, the CDR3 reads TGCGCCAGCAGCTTAATAGCGGGAGGGCCAGTCGAGCAGTTCTTC. It yields the protein CASSLIAGGPVEQFF. Variable domain in full (rest from reference TRBV5-1 and TRBJ2-1): KAGVTQTPRYLIKTRGQQVTLSCSPISGHRSVSWYQQTPGQGLQFLFEYFSETQRNKGNFPGRFSGRQFSNSRSEMNVSTLELGDSALYLCASSLIAGGPVEQFFGPGTRLTVL.

V and J are TRBV19 and TRBJ1-1, with a tentative D call TRBD1 (6 bases). Trimming cost V 7 bases and J 6 bases, with 27 bases left between them. The CDR3 spans 17 residues. Germline V gene data show CDR1 as LNHDA and CDR2 as SQIVND (reference sequence). CDR3 sequence: CASMKFPGQRVSAEAFF. The CDR3 DNA reads TGTGCCAGTATGAAGTTCCCGGGACAAAGGGTTTCGGCTGAAGCTTTCTTT. The full variable domain, in which reference TRBV19 and TRBJ1-1 provide the parts outside the CDR3, is DGGITQSPKYLFRKEGQNVTLSCEQNLNHDAMYWYRQDPGQGLRLIYYSQIVNDFQKGDIAEGYSVSREKKESFPLTVTSAQKNPTAFYLCASMKFPGQRVSAEAFFGQGTRLTVV.

This clonotype occurred many times. V and J are TRBV7-8 and TRBJ2-2; no definite D call. This CDR3 has 13 amino acids. V was clipped by 11 bases and J by 4 bases, with 14 bases between them. Germline loops: CDR1 SGHVS, CDR2 FQNEAQ. The CDR3 protein is CAGSWKVTGELFF. DNA for the CDR3: TGTGCCGGTAGCTGGAAAGTCACCGGGGAGCTGTTTTTT.